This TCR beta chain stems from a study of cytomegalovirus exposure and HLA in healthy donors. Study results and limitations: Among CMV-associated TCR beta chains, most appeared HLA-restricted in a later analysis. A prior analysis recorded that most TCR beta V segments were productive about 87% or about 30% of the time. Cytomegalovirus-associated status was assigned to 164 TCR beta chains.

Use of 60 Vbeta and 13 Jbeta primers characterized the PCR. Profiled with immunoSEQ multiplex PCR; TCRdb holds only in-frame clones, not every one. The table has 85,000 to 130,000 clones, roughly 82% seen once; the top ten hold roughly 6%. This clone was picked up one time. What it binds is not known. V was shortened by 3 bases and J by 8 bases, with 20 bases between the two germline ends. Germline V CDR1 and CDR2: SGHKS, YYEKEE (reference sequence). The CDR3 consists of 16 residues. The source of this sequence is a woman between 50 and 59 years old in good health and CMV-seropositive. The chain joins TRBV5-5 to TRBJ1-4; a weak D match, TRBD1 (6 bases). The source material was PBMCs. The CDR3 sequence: CASSSLLQGGGEKLFF. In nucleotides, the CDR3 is TGTGCCAGCAGCTCACTTCTACAGGGCGGGGGGGAAAAACTGTTTTTT. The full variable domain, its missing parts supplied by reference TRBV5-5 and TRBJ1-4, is DAGVTQSPTHLIKTRGQQVTLRCSPISGHKSVSWYQQVLGQGPQFIFQYYEKEERGRGNFPDRFSARQFPNYSSELNVNALLLGDSALYLCASSSLLQGGGEKLFFGSGTQLSVL.